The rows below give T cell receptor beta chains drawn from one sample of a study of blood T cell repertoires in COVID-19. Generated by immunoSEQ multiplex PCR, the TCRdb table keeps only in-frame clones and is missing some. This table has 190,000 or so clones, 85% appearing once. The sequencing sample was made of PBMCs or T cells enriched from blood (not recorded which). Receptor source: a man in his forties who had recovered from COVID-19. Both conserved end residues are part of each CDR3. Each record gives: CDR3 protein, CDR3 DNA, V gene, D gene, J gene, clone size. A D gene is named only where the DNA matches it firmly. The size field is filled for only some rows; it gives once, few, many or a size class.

CASSYDSLAGIGETQYF,TGTGCCAGCAGTTACGACAGTTTAGCGGGAATTGGAGAGACCCAGTACTTC,TRBV6-2/TRBV6-3,TRBD2,TRBJ2-5,few
CASMESGRGTEAFF,TGTGCCAGCATGGAGTCTGGGAGGGGGACTGAAGCTTTCTTT,TRBV6-5,.,TRBJ1-1,.
CASSQSGLAPDYEQYF,TGCGCCAGCAGTCAATCAGGACTAGCGCCAGATTACGAGCAGTACTTC,TRBV23-1,TRBD2,TRBJ2-7,.
CASSLTSRGETEAFF,TGCGCCAGCAGCCTTACCTCCAGGGGAGAGACTGAAGCTTTCTTT,TRBV5-1,.,TRBJ1-1,few
CASKTGREAFF,TGTGCCAGCAAGACAGGGCGTGAAGCTTTCTTT,TRBV27,TRBD1,TRBJ1-1,once
CASSQEAGSGNTIYF,TGTGCCAGCAGCCAAGAGGCGGGCTCTGGAAACACCATATATTTT,TRBV3-1/TRBV3-2,.,TRBJ1-3,.
CASSDTLRTGVMKTQYF,TGTGCCAGTAGTGACACCCTCCGGACAGGGGTTATGAAGACCCAGTACTTC,TRBV19,TRBD1,TRBJ2-5,once
CASRKGGLGTSGNYEQYF,TGTGCTAGCAGGAAGGGGGGGCTAGGGACTAGCGGGAACTACGAGCAGTACTTC,TRBV7-7,TRBD2,TRBJ2-7,.
CATREAGDTQYF,TGTGCCACCAGGGAGGCTGGAGATACGCAGTATTTT,TRBV2,.,TRBJ2-3,many
CAWSGANSPLHF,TGTGCCTGGAGTGGGGCTAATTCACCCCTCCACTTT,TRBV30,.,TRBJ1-6,.
CASSQAGSRNSPLHF,TGCGCCAGCAGCCAAGCCGGGTCAAGGAATTCACCCCTCCACTTT,TRBV4-1,.,TRBJ1-6,.
CASSRRQVGSNEQFF,TGCGCCAGCAGCCGGAGACAGGTCGGCAGTAATGAGCAGTTCTTC,TRBV5-1,.,TRBJ2-1,.
CSARARDKGFF,TGCAGTGCTAGAGCCCGGGACAAGGGGTTTTTT,TRBV20-1,.,TRBJ1-4,once
CASSQLQGTGELFF,TGTGCCAGCAGCCAGCTACAGGGCACCGGGGAGCTGTTTTTT,TRBV3-1/TRBV3-2,.,TRBJ2-2,.
CASSFGQDGNTIYF,TGCGCCAGCAGCTTTGGACAGGACGGAAACACCATATATTTT,TRBV5-1,TRBD1,TRBJ1-3,.
CASSFIRTSEQYF,TGTGCCAGCAGCTTTATCCGTACGAGTGAGCAGTACTTC,TRBV5-4,.,TRBJ2-7,.
CASSPGVAGGGETQYF,TGTGCCAGCAGCCCCGGGGTAGCGGGAGGAGGGGAGACCCAGTACTTC,TRBV9,TRBD2,TRBJ2-5,.
CASSPTSPEQFF,TGTGCCAGCAGCCCTACTAGCCCTGAGCAGTTCTTC,TRBV12-3/TRBV12-4,.,TRBJ2-1,.
CASSFNLGRDYTF,TGTGCCAGCAGTTTCAATTTGGGGAGGGACTACACCTTC,TRBV12-3/TRBV12-4,.,TRBJ1-2,.
CASSLEGGRGTDTQYF,TGTGCCAGCAGCTTAGAGGGGGGACGGGGCACAGATACGCAGTATTTT,TRBV11-3,.,TRBJ2-3,.
CASSISGRSYEQYF,TGTGCCAGCAGCATTAGCGGGCGTTCCTATGAGCAGTACTTC,TRBV3-1/TRBV3-2,TRBD2,TRBJ2-7,.
CSVVTAGGSYNEQFF,TGCAGCGTTGTAACGGCGGGAGGGTCCTACAATGAGCAGTTCTTC,TRBV29-1,TRBD2,TRBJ2-1,.
CASSGTRVWAYEQYF,TGCGCCAGCAGTGGGACTAGAGTTTGGGCCTACGAGCAGTACTTC,TRBV10-1,TRBD2,TRBJ2-7,.